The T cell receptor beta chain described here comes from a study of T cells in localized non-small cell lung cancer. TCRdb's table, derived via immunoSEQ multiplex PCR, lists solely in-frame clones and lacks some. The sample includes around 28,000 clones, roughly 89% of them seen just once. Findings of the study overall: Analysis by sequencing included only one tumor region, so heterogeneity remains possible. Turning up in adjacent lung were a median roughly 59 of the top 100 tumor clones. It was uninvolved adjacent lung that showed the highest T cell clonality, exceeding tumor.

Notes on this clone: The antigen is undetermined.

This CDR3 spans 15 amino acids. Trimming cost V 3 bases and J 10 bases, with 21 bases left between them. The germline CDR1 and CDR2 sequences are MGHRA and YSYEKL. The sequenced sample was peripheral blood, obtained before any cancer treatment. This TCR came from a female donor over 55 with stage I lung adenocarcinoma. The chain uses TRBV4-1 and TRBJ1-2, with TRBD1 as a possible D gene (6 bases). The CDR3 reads CASSQGGQPTGDYTF. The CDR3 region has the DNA TGCGCCAGCAGCCAGGGCGGACAGCCCACGGGGGACTACACCTTC.